Each of the 8 T cell receptor beta chains below was sequenced from the same sample in a study of cytomegalovirus exposure and HLA in healthy donors. In the PCR, 60 Vbeta and 13 Jbeta primers were used. Using immunoSEQ multiplex PCR, the repertoire was profiled, and TCRdb retains in-frame clones only, with some absent. The table records about 130,000 clones, over 65% of them present only once. Material for sequencing was PBMCs. These receptors were obtained from a man aged 45-65 years in good health and CMV-seronegative.

This chain connects TRBV4-1 to TRBJ2-7; TRBD1 might be the D (5 bases). CDR1 and CDR2 (germline): MGHRA, YSYEKL. The CDR3 runs 16 residues. Trimming pared 0 bases from V and 1 base from J, leaving 13 bases between. The CDR3 DNA is TGCGCCAGCAGCCAAGAACTAACGACAGTTTCCTACGAGCAGTACTTC. This translates into CASSQELTTVSYEQYF.

The chain employs TRBV29-1 and TRBJ1-1; perhaps TRBD1 as D (5 bases). CDR1 SQVTM and CDR2 ANQGSEA come from the germline V gene. V lost 5 bases and J 1 base, leaving 11 bases between the germline ends. CDR3 length: 13 residues. The CDR3 region is CSVPGEANTEAFF. CDR3 sequence (DNA): TGCAGCGTTCCGGGGGAAGCGAACACTGAAGCTTTCTTT.

The chain joins TRBV7-2 to TRBJ2-7; 11 bases are shared with TRBD1. V lost 6 bases to trimming and J lost 3 bases; unmatched junction nucleotides: 13. The germline V gene encodes CDR1 SGHTA and CDR2 FQGNSA. The CDR3 contains 17 residues. The CDR3 bases are TGTGCCAGCAGTTCCGGGACAGGGGGATTTGGGTACTACGAGCAGTACTTC. It translates to CASSSGTGGFGYYEQYF. The entire variable domain, with the rest obtained from reference TRBV7-2 and TRBJ2-7, is as follows: GAGVSQSPSNKVTEKGKDVELRCDPISGHTALYWYRQSLGQGLEFLIYFQGNSAPDKSGLPSDRFSAERTGGSVSTLTIQRTQQEDSAVYLCASSSGTGGFGYYEQYFGPGTRLTVT.

The genes are TRBV18 and TRBJ2-5, with 7 bases matching TRBD1. The CDR3 sequence is 14 residues long. The J segment lost 1 base and the V segment lost 3 bases, leaving 2 bases of the junction unmatched. The germline V gene has CDR1 KGHSH and CDR2 LQKENI. This chain's CDR3 is CASSPTGSQETQYF. The CDR3, as DNA: TGTGCCAGCTCACCGACAGGGTCCCAAGAGACCCAGTACTTC.

This clone was seen a single time. The chain is built from TRBV28 and TRBJ2-5; 14 bases are a match to TRBD2. Trimming took 6 bases from V and 5 from J; bases not matched to a gene: 23. This CDR3 is 21 amino acids long. In germline, CDR1 is MDHEN, CDR2 SYDVKM. CDR3 amino acids: CASSIPRQQGLAGGLSETQYF. The CDR3 DNA is TGTGCCAGCAGCATACCGCGTCAACAAGGACTAGCGGGAGGATTGTCGGAGACCCAGTACTTC. Combining the CDR3 with reference TRBV28 and TRBJ2-5 gives the whole variable domain DVKVTQSSRYLVKRTGEKVFLECVQDMDHENMFWYRQDPGLGLRLIYFSYDVKMKEKGDIPEGYSVSREKKERFSLILESASTNQTSMYLCASSIPRQQGLAGGLSETQYFGPGTRLLVL.

The chain uses TRBV28 and TRBJ2-7; TRBD2 aligns across 11 bases. J lost 4 bases, V lost 6 bases, and 2 bases had no gene match. Germline loops: CDR1 MDHEN, CDR2 SYDVKM. The CDR3 extends over 13 amino acids. The CDR3 coding sequence is TGTGCCAGCAGCGGGACTAGCGGATACGAGCAGTACTTC. Translating it yields CASSGTSGYEQYF.

This clone was detected only a few times. The V gene is TRBV28, the J gene TRBJ1-2; D not certain. This CDR3 contains 14 residues. The ends were cut back, 1 base at V and 6 bases at J, with 12 bases in the middle. Germline CDR1 is MDHEN and CDR2 is SYDVKM. The CDR3 DNA sequence: TGTGCCAGCAGTTTATATTCGAGTCCTCATGGCTACACCTTC. It is translated as CASSLYSSPHGYTF.

The rearrangement joins TRBV27 to TRBJ2-7, with 9 bases lining up with TRBD1. Germline CDR1 reads MNHEY; CDR2 reads SMNVEV (reference sequence). The V segment lost 6 bases and the J segment 4 bases; nucleotides outside the gene matches: 7. This CDR3 contains 14 residues. This chain's CDR3 is CASRVTGGPYEQYF. CDR3 sequence (DNA): TGTGCCAGCAGAGTAACAGGGGGCCCATACGAGCAGTACTTC.